The present T cell receptor beta chain was sequenced within a study of T cell responses to AZD1222 COVID-19 vaccine (dated by TCRdb to about 2021). For context, the study as a whole: AZD1222 recipients whose second dose came at about 4 weeks and those whose second dose came at about 12 weeks were combined into one group, since spike-specific TCR depth and breadth did not differ between the two schedules. A total of under 250 trial participants underwent TCR sequencing, of whom about 210 had received two doses of AZD1222 and around 26 had received two doses of the MenACWY control vaccine. Trial participants were enrolled into age subgroups of 18-55, 56-69 and 70-plus years, which contained roughly 150, 30 and 60 TCR-sequenced participants, respectively. General conclusions and limits of the study: Conclusions about previously exposed vaccinees are limited because only 6 or 7 AZD1222 recipients were SARS-CoV-2 seropositive at baseline. Vaccine-associated CD4 TCRs spanned the whole spike protein, with dominant responses in regions 160-218 and 743-854. In the small 56-69-year group, the increase in depth fell short of significance, most likely because of low power. Participants were mostly white British, with more females than males. The authors suggested clonal diversity may have been underestimated. After two AZD1222 doses, spike-specific TCR breadth and depth were significantly higher than at day 0 and than in MenACWY recipients. Reportedly, almost half of the unique spike-specific TCRs recognized epitopes lying outside the regions that are mutated in the B.1.351 and B.1.1.7 variants. Because no day 14 peak-response samples were available, repertoires were characterized only after the peak T cell response.

The time point label, as the study defines it: baseline before first vaccination. The vaccinee samples were drawn from two UK trials, COV001 and COV002, one of which was a single-blind randomized controlled phase 2/3 trial testing AZD1222 (ChAdOx1 nCoV-19) in healthy adults. Trial participant PBMC samples were collected at day 0 and day 28 after the second dose for TCRbeta chain sequencing. CDR1 and CDR2 are read off the germline V gene as MNHEY and SVGAGI. The CDR3 sequence holds 13 residues, the cysteine and phenylalanine included. Only CDR3 DNA is held: 39 bases, read in frame from base 1. Trimming removed 11 bases from V and 0 bases from J, leaving 10 bases between the germline ends. In the case of this clone: Its specific antigen is unknown. There are no base qualities to consult, and no much larger clone falls within one base.

The CDR3 regions of human TCRbeta chains were subjected to immunosequencing. The original pipeline was this. Repertoire TCRs were matched against a reference library of SARS-CoV-2-specific TCRs generated with the MIRA antigen-specificity platform. Breadth was defined as the fraction of unique TCRs that were SARS-CoV-2-associated. Depth was defined as the fraction of total T cells that were SARS-CoV-2-associated. Using the MIRA data, every spike-specific TCR was mapped to the spike region that the TCR reacted to and assigned to either a CD4 or a CD8 class. Log10-transformed breadth and depth values were compared by one-way ANOVA with Sidak's multiple comparisons tests. TCRdb's version of the immuneACCESS table is confined to in-frame rearrangements and falls short of the full clone set. An unresolved V gene accounts for under half of the shortfall where checked; the remainder is of unknown origin. The DNA was the basis for D and trimming; V, J and clone size are from that table. Within this sample are 95,000 to 100,000 clones, with 90% of them counted one time only. 1% to 1.5% of the sample belongs to the ten largest clones.

This chain joins TRBV6-5 to TRBJ1-4; a confident D gene designation cannot be given. This material consisted of peripheral blood, taken on day 0 of AZD1222 vaccination. The receptor's source is an adult in good health. The CDR3 protein is CACLDATNEKLFF. The sequenced DNA is TGTGCCTGCTTAGATGCAACTAATGAAAAACTGTTTTTT.